The 31 T cell receptor beta chains below were found in one sample sequenced in a study of T-cell memory formation after mild COVID-19. MiXCR, run by TCRdb on the 5' RACE reads, gives a single entry per CDR3 protein. The table shows 50,000 or so distinct CDR3 sequences, with roughly 9% occurring only once. The sequencing input was PBMCs or a T cell subset sorted from them (not recorded which). The receptor source for this set is an adult woman who had mild COVID-19 (a few samples of this study predate the infection). Cell type and time point are not known.

At least ten counts were recorded for this clonotype. V usage is TRBV20-1 and J usage is TRBJ2-1; D call uncertain. V lost 0 bases and J 0 bases, leaving 12 bases between the germline ends. The CDR3 totals 16 residues. CDR1 DFQATT and CDR2 SNEGSKA come from the germline V gene (reference sequence). The CDR3 DNA is TGCAGTGCTAGAGACCCGGCCCGAAGCTCCTACAATGAGCAGTTCTTC. The encoded protein is CSARDPARSSYNEQFF.

V is TRBV7-3 and J is TRBJ1-6, with D uncertain. CDR1 and CDR2 (germline): SGHTA, FQGTGA. V shed 1 base and J shed 7 bases, with 5 bases lying between them. The CDR3 consists of 13 residues. CDR3 DNA: TGTGCCAGCAGCTTAAACCAAAATTCACCCCTCCACTTT. Its translation: CASSLNQNSPLHF.

This clonotype has a count of ten or more. The rearrangement joins TRBV6-2 or TRBV6-3 to TRBJ1-5, with TRBD1 matching over 7 bases. The ends lost 6 bases at V and 2 bases at J; junction bases unmatched: 13. From germline, CDR1 is MNHEY and CDR2 SVGEGT. The CDR3 has 17 residues. DNA of the CDR3: TGTGCCAGCAGCCATTTGACAGGGTTTGAAGGCAATCAGCCCCAGCATTTT. This sequence encodes CASSHLTGFEGNQPQHF.

Many counts were recorded for this clonotype. The rearrangement links TRBV29-1 to TRBJ2-1, with D perhaps matching TRBD1 or TRBD2 (5 bases each). The length of the CDR3 is 10 residues. V lost 5 bases and J lost 15, with 14 bases in between. Germline values: CDR1 SQVTM, CDR2 ANQGSEA. DNA for the CDR3: TGCAGCGTTTGGTCCGGGACCCCGTTCTTC. Its protein product is CSVWSGTPFF.

The sample holds a few counts of this clonotype. The genes are TRBV20-1 and TRBJ1-6; 7 bases match TRBD1. Germline trimming cut 3 bases from V and 11 bases from J; bases unmatched to any gene: 13. The CDR3 extends over 15 amino acids. CDR1 is DFQATT and CDR2 is SNEGSKA in the germline V gene (reference sequence). The CDR3 is CSASGYGTEETPLHF. In DNA form, the CDR3 reads TGCAGTGCTAGCGGCTACGGGACAGAGGAAACACCCCTCCACTTT.

This clonotype was found a few times. The chain links TRBV5-1 to TRBJ2-5, with TRBD2 identical over 7 bases. J lost 2 bases, V lost 0 bases, and 7 bases had no gene match. CDR3 length: 16 amino acids. Germline-derived CDR1 and CDR2 are SGHRS and YFSETQ. The DNA of the CDR3 is TGCGCCAGCAGCTTGGAAGGGCGGGGGTTACAAGAGACCCAGTACTTC. It is translated as CASSLEGRGLQETQYF. Combining the CDR3 with reference TRBV5-1 and TRBJ2-5 gives the whole variable domain KAGVTQTPRYLIKTRGQQVTLSCSPISGHRSVSWYQQTPGQGLQFLFEYFSETQRNKGNFPGRFSGRQFSNSRSEMNVSTLELGDSALYLCASSLEGRGLQETQYFGPGTRLLVL.

This clonotype was seen a handful of times. For the CDR3, the DNA is TGTGCCAGCTCACCCCGGGACAGGATTATTCGCACTGAAGCTTTCTTT. Its translation: CASSPRDRIIRTEAFF. The chain joins TRBV18 to TRBJ1-1, with 8 bases that match TRBD1. V shed 3 bases and J 4 bases; nucleotides not matched to a gene: 10. This CDR3 spans 16 amino acids. Germline V gives CDR1 KGHSH, CDR2 LQKENI.

There are many counts of this clonotype. V gene TRBV12-3 or TRBV12-4 combines with J gene TRBJ2-1; perhaps D is TRBD1 or TRBD2 (5 bases each). The CDR3 runs 16 residues. V lost 7 bases and J lost 2, with 18 bases in between. The CDR3 nucleotides are TGTGCCAGCACCCAAAGGTGGGGGTTCACCTACAATGAGCAGTTCTTC. The encoded protein is CASTQRWGFTYNEQFF.

This clonotype was picked up many times. DNA for the CDR3: TGCGCCAGCAGCTTGCGCCAGGACAACACCGGGGAGCTGTTTTTT. This sequence encodes CASSLRQDNTGELFF. The V call is TRBV5-1, the J call TRBJ2-2; no clear D. CDR1 and CDR2 from the germline V gene are SGHRS and YFSETQ. Between the trimmed V and J ends, which lost 1 base and 2 bases, there was a span of 9 bases. The CDR3 extends over 15 amino acids.

This chain joins TRBV5-4 and TRBJ1-2; 10 bases match TRBD1. This CDR3 contains 14 residues. Germline V gene lookup returns CDR1 SGHNT and CDR2 YYREEE (reference sequence). V was clipped by 4 bases and J by 4 bases; unmatched bases: 4. CDR3 DNA: TGTGCCAGCAGCCTTTGGACAGGGGGCTATGGCTACACCTTC. This encodes CASSLWTGGYGYTF.

The chain employs TRBV20-1 and TRBJ1-5, with 7 bases identical to TRBD1. The CDR3 extends over 14 amino acids. Germline values: CDR1 DFQATT, CDR2 SNEGSKA (reference sequence). Trimming took 4 bases from V and 9 from J; bases not matched to a gene: 12. The CDR3 here is CSAKGGGDIRPQHF. The CDR3 nucleotides are TGCAGTGCTAAGGGAGGGGGCGACATTCGGCCCCAGCATTTT.

This clonotype was seen many times. The chain couples TRBV24-1 to TRBJ2-1, with TRBD2 matching over 10 bases. This CDR3 contains 15 residues. The germline gives CDR1 KGHDR, CDR2 SFDVKD. J lost 4 bases, V lost 5 bases, and 4 bases had no gene match. The CDR3 DNA reads TGTGCCACCAGTGGTCCTAGCGGGGGTTACAATGAGCAGTTCTTC. Translated: CATSGPSGGYNEQFF.

Only a few counts were recorded for this clonotype. The genes are TRBV2 and TRBJ2-5; D is undetermined. Looked up from germline, CDR1 is SNHLY and CDR2 is FYNNEI. CDR3 length: 12 residues. V was pared by 3 bases and J by 1 base, with 3 bases between. The CDR3 nucleotides read TGTGCCAGCAGTGACATCCAAGAGACCCAGTACTTC. This codes for CASSDIQETQYF.

This clonotype was counted ten times or more. The rearrangement uses TRBV20-1 and TRBJ2-5, with 8 bases aligning to TRBD1. Germline trimming cut 5 bases from V and 5 bases from J; bases unmatched to any gene: 10. There are 14 residues in the CDR3. Germline loops: CDR1 DFQATT, CDR2 SNEGSKA (reference sequence). The CDR3 loop reads CSAEVRGRVETQYF. CDR3 in DNA: TGCAGTGCTGAAGTCAGGGGGCGCGTGGAGACCCAGTACTTC.

The CDR3 DNA reads TGTGCCAGCAGAAAGGATGTGCAGACCCAGTACTTC. Protein product: CASRKDVQTQYF. V is TRBV6-5 and J is TRBJ2-5; D is undetermined. Looked up from germline, CDR1 is MNHEY and CDR2 is SVGAGI. Between the trimmed V and J ends, which lost 6 bases and 6 bases, there was a span of 11 bases. The CDR3 covers 12 residues.

The chain combines TRBV15 with TRBJ2-7, with D possibly being TRBD1 (5 bases). V shed 3 bases and J shed 5 bases, with 11 bases lying between them. Germline-derived CDR1 and CDR2 are LNHNV and YYDKDF (reference sequence). The CDR3 runs to 13 residues. The CDR3 spells CATSRDKGDEQYF. For the CDR3, the DNA is TGTGCCACCAGCAGGGACAAAGGGGACGAGCAGTACTTC.

This clonotype came up a few times. J is TRBJ2-7 and V is TRBV7-3; 8 bases align to TRBD2. The germline V gene has CDR1 SGHTA and CDR2 FQGTGA. This CDR3 has 17 residues. After removal of 2 bases from V and 3 bases from J, the junction contained 12 bases not matched to a gene. Here the CDR3 DNA reads TGTGCCAGCAGCTTAGGCACCGGGGGGACTAGTAGCTACGAGCAGTACTTC. Encoded protein: CASSLGTGGTSSYEQYF.

This clonotype has a count of ten or more. One end of the junction does not line up with germline, which may come from a read error. The gene calls are TRBV7-7 and TRBJ2-2; D call uncertain. The CDR3 length is 15 residues. Germline CDR1 reads SSHAT; CDR2 reads FNYEAQ (reference sequence). CDR3 amino acids: CASSLGSDGTGELFF. Here the CDR3 DNA reads TGTGCTAGCAGCTTAGGGTCAGATGGGACCGGGGAGCTGTTTTTT. Full variable domain (remainder filled in from reference TRBV7-7 and TRBJ2-2): GAGVSQSPRYKVTKRGQDVTLRCDPISSHATLYWYQQALGQGPEFLTYFNYEAQPDKSGLPSDRFSAERPEGSISTLTIQRTEQRDSAMYRCASSLGSDGTGELFFGEGSRLTVL.

This clonotype has a count of ten or more. V is TRBV27 and J is TRBJ2-1; perhaps TRBD2 as D (7 bases). Trimming left V 9 bases short and J 6 bases short, with 33 bases between. Per germline, CDR1 MNHEY and CDR2 SMNVEV (reference sequence). The CDR3 has 19 amino acids. The CDR3 sequence is CASKGGGLNRAGVGNEQFF. Here the CDR3 DNA reads TGTGCCAGTAAGGGAGGGGGTCTTAATCGAGCGGGTGTAGGCAATGAGCAGTTCTTC.

This clonotype has only a few counts. The rearrangement links TRBV14 to TRBJ2-3; weak D call: TRBD1 (6 bases). From germline, CDR1 is SGHDN and CDR2 FVKESK. V was pared by 6 bases and J by 2 bases, with 9 bases between. This CDR3 contains 13 residues. The CDR3 nucleotides read TGTGCCAGCAGTGGACAGTACACAGATACGCAGTATTTT. This encodes CASSGQYTDTQYF.

In this sample, this clonotype turned up many times. The chain recombines TRBV6-2 or TRBV6-3 with TRBJ2-7; D remains ambiguous. Trimming removed 2 bases from V and 1 base from J, with 6 bases in between. Looked up from germline, CDR1 is MNHEY and CDR2 is SVGEGT. This CDR3 spans 13 amino acids. The CDR3 spells CASSYGMSYEQYF. The DNA of the CDR3 is TGTGCCAGCAGTTACGGGATGTCCTACGAGCAGTACTTC.

The rearrangement uses TRBV6-1 and TRBJ1-1, with a possible D match to TRBD1 (5 bases). Trimming stripped 5 bases from V and 6 bases from J, with 13 bases between. The CDR3 spans 13 residues. Looked up from germline, CDR1 is MNHNS and CDR2 is SASEGT. For the CDR3, the DNA is TGTGCCAGCAGTCCCCCAGGGAGCCCTGAAGCTTTCTTT. It specifies CASSPPGSPEAFF.

This clonotype was counted ten times or more. The CDR3 coding sequence is TGTGCCACCAGCAGAGAGCCCTACGAGCAGTACTTC. Amino acids: CATSREPYEQYF. The chain joins TRBV15 to TRBJ2-7; no clear D gene. The CDR3 is 12 residues long. V was shortened by 0 bases and J by 2 bases, with 2 bases between the two germline ends. Germline V gene lookup returns CDR1 LNHNV and CDR2 YYDKDF (reference sequence).

The chain combines TRBV5-1 with TRBJ2-1; the match to TRBD1 covers 7 bases. Germline loops: CDR1 SGHRS, CDR2 YFSETQ. This CDR3 is built from 17 residues. V trimming: 4 bases; J trimming: 0 bases; junction bases outside the gene matches: 10. The CDR3 bases are TGCGCCAGCAGCAGAACAGGGGCTACAAGCTCCTACAATGAGCAGTTCTTC. Protein: CASSRTGATSSYNEQFF.

Relative to its sample, this clonotype is medium-sized. The rearrangement joins TRBV7-9 to TRBJ2-5; D possibly corresponds to TRBD2 (6 bases). With 5 bases removed from V and 2 bases from J, the gap between germline ends came to 15 bases. Germline CDR1 and CDR2: SEHNR and FQNEAQ (reference sequence). This CDR3 contains 15 residues. CDR3 amino acids: CASSPKTRLQETQYF. CDR3 coding DNA: TGTGCCAGCAGCCCCAAGACTAGGCTACAAGAGACCCAGTACTTC.

In this sample, this clonotype turned up many times. This sequence joins TRBV7-2 and TRBJ2-4; 8 nucleotides match TRBD1. The CDR3 spans 17 residues. With V trimmed by 5 bases and J by 5 bases, 14 bases remained unmatched. Germline V gene lookup returns CDR1 SGHTA and CDR2 FQGNSA. The CDR3 loop is CASSPQTGRGRQNIQYF. CDR3 coding DNA: TGTGCCAGCAGCCCCCAAACGGGCAGGGGGCGCCAAAACATTCAGTACTTC. The entire variable domain, with the rest obtained from reference TRBV7-2 and TRBJ2-4, is as follows: GAGVSQSPSNKVTEKGKDVELRCDPISGHTALYWYRQSLGQGLEFLIYFQGNSAPDKSGLPSDRFSAERTGGSVSTLTIQRTQQEDSAVYLCASSPQTGRGRQNIQYFGAGTRLSVL.

This clonotype was seen more than once but under ten times. The gene calls are TRBV7-2 and TRBJ2-7; 8 bases are shared with TRBD2. The CDR3 loop spans 15 amino acids. Germline V gives CDR1 SGHTA, CDR2 FQGNSA. After removal of 2 bases from V and 5 bases from J, the junction contained 8 bases not matched to a gene. CDR3 sequence reads: CASSLTARGAHEQYF. In nucleotides, the CDR3 is TGTGCCAGCAGCTTAACCGCGCGGGGGGCCCACGAGCAGTACTTC.

The J gene is TRBJ1-2, the V gene TRBV30, with 7 positions matching TRBD1. The CDR3 is made up of 15 amino acids. V shed 2 bases and J 7 bases; nucleotides not matched to a gene: 13. The germline V gene has CDR1 GTSNPN and CDR2 SVGIG (reference sequence). The chain's CDR3 is CAWSKRRTGVRGYTF. CDR3 in DNA: TGTGCCTGGAGTAAAAGACGAACAGGGGTTCGTGGCTACACCTTC.

This clonotype was detected only a few times. The chain's CDR3 is CSASYGSDSAYEQFF. DNA of the CDR3: TGCAGTGCTAGTTACGGGAGTGACTCTGCGTATGAGCAGTTCTTC. The rearrangement links TRBV20-1 to TRBJ2-1; a possible D gene is TRBD2 (6 bases). This CDR3 spans 15 amino acids. In germline, CDR1 is DFQATT, CDR2 SNEGSKA (reference sequence). V lost 3 bases to trimming and J lost 8 bases, with 20 bases between them.

This clonotype showed up just a few times. The genes are TRBV12-3 or TRBV12-4 and TRBJ1-5, with a tentative D call TRBD1 (6 bases). The CDR3 is 16 residues long. With 4 bases removed from V and 0 bases from J, the gap between germline ends came to 13 bases. The CDR3 nucleotides are TGTGCCAGCAGTTCCTTCGGGACATATAGCAATCAGCCCCAGCATTTT. Translated, it gives CASSSFGTYSNQPQHF.

The sample holds many counts of this clonotype. The chain is built from TRBV28 and TRBJ2-7; 7 bases match TRBD2. This CDR3 comprises 15 residues. Unmatched junction bases numbered 15, after V lost 5 bases and J lost 8 bases. Germline V lookup: CDR1 MDHEN, CDR2 SYDVKM. For the CDR3, the DNA is TGTGCCAGCAGTCCACCTGGGGGGAGGGAGTTGAAGCAGTACTTC. Protein sequence: CASSPPGGRELKQYF.